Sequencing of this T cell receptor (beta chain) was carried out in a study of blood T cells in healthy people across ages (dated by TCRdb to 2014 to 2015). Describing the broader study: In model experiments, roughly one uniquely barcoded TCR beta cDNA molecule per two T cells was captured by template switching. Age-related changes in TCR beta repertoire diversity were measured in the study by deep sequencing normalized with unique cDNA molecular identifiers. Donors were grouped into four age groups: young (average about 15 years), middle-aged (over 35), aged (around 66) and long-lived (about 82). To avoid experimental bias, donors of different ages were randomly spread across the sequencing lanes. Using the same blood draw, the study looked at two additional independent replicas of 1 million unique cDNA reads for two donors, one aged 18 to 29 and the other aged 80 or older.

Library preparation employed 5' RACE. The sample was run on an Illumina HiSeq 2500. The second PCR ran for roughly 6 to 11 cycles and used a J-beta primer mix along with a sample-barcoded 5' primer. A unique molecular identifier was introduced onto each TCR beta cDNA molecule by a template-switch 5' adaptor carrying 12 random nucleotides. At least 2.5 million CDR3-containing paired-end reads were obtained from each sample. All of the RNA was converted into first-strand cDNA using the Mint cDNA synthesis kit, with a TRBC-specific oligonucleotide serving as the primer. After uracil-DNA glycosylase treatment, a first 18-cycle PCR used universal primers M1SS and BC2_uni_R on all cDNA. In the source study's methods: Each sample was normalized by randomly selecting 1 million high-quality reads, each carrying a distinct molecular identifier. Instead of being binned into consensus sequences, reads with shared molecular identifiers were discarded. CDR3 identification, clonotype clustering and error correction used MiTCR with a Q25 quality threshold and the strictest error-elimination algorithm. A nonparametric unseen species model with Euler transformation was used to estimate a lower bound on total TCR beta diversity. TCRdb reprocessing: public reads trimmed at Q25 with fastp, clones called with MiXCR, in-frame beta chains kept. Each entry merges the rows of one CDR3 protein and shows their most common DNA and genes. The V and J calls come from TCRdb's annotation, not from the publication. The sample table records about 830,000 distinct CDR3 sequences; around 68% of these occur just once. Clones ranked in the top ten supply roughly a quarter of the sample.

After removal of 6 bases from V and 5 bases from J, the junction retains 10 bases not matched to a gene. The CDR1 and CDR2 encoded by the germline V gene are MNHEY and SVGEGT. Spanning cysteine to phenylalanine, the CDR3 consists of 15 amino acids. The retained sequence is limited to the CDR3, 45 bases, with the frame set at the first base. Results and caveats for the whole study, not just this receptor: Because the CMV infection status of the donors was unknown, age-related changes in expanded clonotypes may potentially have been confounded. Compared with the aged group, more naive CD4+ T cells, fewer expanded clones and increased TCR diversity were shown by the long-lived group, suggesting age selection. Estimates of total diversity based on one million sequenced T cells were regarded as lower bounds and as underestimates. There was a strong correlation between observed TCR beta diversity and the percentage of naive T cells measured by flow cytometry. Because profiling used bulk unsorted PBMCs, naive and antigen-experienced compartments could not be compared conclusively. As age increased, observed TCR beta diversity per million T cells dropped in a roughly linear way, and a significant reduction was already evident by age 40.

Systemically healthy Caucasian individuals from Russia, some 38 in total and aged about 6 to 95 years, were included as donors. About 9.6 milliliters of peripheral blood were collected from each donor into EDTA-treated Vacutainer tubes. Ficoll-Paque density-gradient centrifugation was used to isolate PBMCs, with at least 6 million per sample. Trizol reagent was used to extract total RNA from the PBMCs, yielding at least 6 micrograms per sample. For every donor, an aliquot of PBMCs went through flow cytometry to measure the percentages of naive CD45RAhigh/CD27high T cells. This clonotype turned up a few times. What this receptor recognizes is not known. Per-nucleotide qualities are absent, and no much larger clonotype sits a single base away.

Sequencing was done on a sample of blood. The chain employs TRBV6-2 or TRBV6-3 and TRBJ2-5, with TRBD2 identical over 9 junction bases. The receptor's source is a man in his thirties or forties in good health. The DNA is TGTGCCAGCAGCGACACCGGGACTAGCAGGGAGACCCAGTACTTC. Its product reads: CASSDTGTSRETQYF.